This note documents a single T cell receptor (beta chain) sequence. The antigen is unknown. Other DNA variants within this sample encode the same CDR3. From germline, CDR1 is SGHNT and CDR2 YENEEA. This CDR3 comprises 13 residues. Trimming stripped 5 bases from V and 4 bases from J, with 11 bases between. Investigators spread the genomic DNA of each subset evenly over several immunoSEQ plates. Some clones are missing from TCRdb's copy, which holds only in-frame ones; the method was immunoSEQ multiplex PCR. The sample records 2 million to 2.5 million clones, 85% to 95% being singletons. The data derive from a study of shared clonotypes between healthy human individuals. In the study overall: Each donor contributed plates that comprised three CD4 naive, three CD4 memory, two CD8 naive and one CD8 memory. Study-wide findings and caveats: Clonotypes shared by all four donors outscored non-shared clonotypes in generation probability. Sharing across several donors was seen in roughly 5% of naive CD4 clonotypes.

Specimen: naive CD4+ T cells from PBMCs. Subset defined: CD45RA+ positively selected. The V call is TRBV11-3, the J call TRBJ2-5; D is possibly TRBD1 (6 bases). The clonotype comes from a man aged 18 to 35 in good health. Some clones in this sample may be carry-over from other donors' samples. CDR3 in DNA: TGTGCCAGCAGCCCCAGGGGCGGAGAGACCCAGTACTTC. Its protein is CASSPRGGETQYF.